This TCR beta chain derives from a study of T cells after yellow fever vaccination (dated by TCRdb to the late 2010s). In the study overall: The SMART-Seq v4 Ultra Low Input RNA kit was used to prepare libraries from fractions with low cell numbers. To follow T-cell clones before and after primary and booster YFV17D yellow fever vaccination, bulk TCR alpha and beta repertoires were sequenced over time. Two healthy male donors made up the cohort, one aged 18 to 29 years and the other aged 30 to 40 years. Blood was drawn at multiple timepoints before and after primary and secondary immunization, with bulk PBMC replicates and cell subsets isolated.

The CDR1 and CDR2 encoded by the germline V gene are ENHRY and SYGVKD. From the cysteine through the phenylalanine, the CDR3 covers 17 amino acids. The kept DNA is CDR3 alone, 51 bases in frame from the first base. Relative to germline, V is 3 bases shorter and J is 5 bases shorter, with 20 bases between their ends. TCR cDNA was made using 5'RACE template switching, a step that added a universal primer site and unique molecular identifiers. Priming of cDNA synthesis was performed from both the TCR alpha and TCR beta constant segments. Libraries were amplified in two PCR steps, with sample barcodes and sequencing adapters added in the second step. Libraries were sequenced on Illumina HiSeq 2500 (2x100 bp) or NovaSeq (2x150 bp). The study's own analysis went as follows. Demultiplexing of reads and collapsing into UMI consensus sequences were performed with MIGEC, and V(D)J alignment was carried out with MiXCR. Using edgeR on replicate PBMC samples, clonotypes were called vaccine-responding if FDR was below 0.01 and the log2 fold change was above 5 up to day 15. CD4 or CD8 identity was assigned to each bulk clonotype according to whether the clonotype was present at higher abundance in the sequenced CD4 repertoire or the sequenced CD8 repertoire. The raw public reads went through TCRdb reprocessing: fastp at Q25, MiXCR clone calling, in-frame beta chains kept. Each record represents a unique CDR3 protein, reported with the most common genes and DNA among its rows. The authors' filters were not applied to this entry. Here the sample has 550,000 to 750,000 distinct CDR3 sequences; less than 15% occur a single time. The top ten clonotypes cover over 13% of the sample.

What the authors observed across the whole study: The study included only a couple of donors, which limits how far the findings can be generalized. The secondary T-cell response was found to be weaker but faster than the primary response, with a peak reached on day 5 rather than on day 15. A small share of clonotypes was detected in both CD4 and CD8 compartments, with the overlap likely arising from convergent recombination. Computational filtering was needed because FACS-sorted repertoires could contain abundant contaminating clonotypes from the bulk population. Most clones expanded after primary vaccination were re-detected after the booster (almost 97% of CD4 and about 88% of CD8), suggesting broad memory maintenance.

The treatment or condition label for this specimen denotes: live attenuated yellow fever vaccine strain. At every blood-draw timepoint, two biological replicates of bulk PBMCs were collected. A standard Ficoll-Paque protocol was used to isolate PBMCs from peripheral blood. TriZol was used to extract RNA from bulk PBMCs, from CD4 and CD8 fractions, and from dextramer-positive and dextramer-negative fractions. Comments on this clonotype: Its antigen specificity is not known. The record has no base qualities; no much larger clone is one base away.

The origin of this receptor is a man under 40 who received the YFV17D yellow fever vaccine. The chain couples TRBV10-3 to TRBJ2-1, with TRBD2 tentatively as D gene (5 bases match). The sequenced sample was PBMCs, obtained on the day of the yellow fever booster vaccination. The CDR3 region: CAISDIDERETDNEQFF. The bases are TGTGCCATCAGTGACATCGATGAGAGGGAGACCGACAATGAGCAGTTCTTC.